The rows below give T cell receptor beta chains drawn from one sample of a study of blood T cell repertoires in COVID-19. The protocol was immunoSEQ multiplex PCR, while the TCRdb copy is restricted to in-frame clones and leaves out a portion. The sample carries about 440,000 clones, nearly 90% recorded once. Sequences were obtained from PBMCs or T cells enriched from blood (not recorded which). The source of these receptors is a young woman with acute COVID-19. Each CDR3 is given with its conserved first and last residue. A D gene is named only where the DNA matches it firmly. Size is omitted from some rows. Given values are once, few, many or a class for expanded clones.

J gene,clone size,V gene,D gene,CDR3 DNA,CDR3 protein
TRBJ2-1,-,TRBV5-1,-,TGCGCCAGCAGCTTCTCTAGCAGCCCAAGGGAGCAGTTCTTC,CASSFSSSPREQFF
TRBJ1-2,-,TRBV28,-,TGTGCCAGCAGCCCCCCCGAGAGAAGCTACACCTTC,CASSPPERSYTF
TRBJ2-5,-,TRBV7-9,TRBD1,TGTGCCAGCAGCTTCCTCCAAAAAGACAGGGGACTGTACCAAGAGACCCAGTACTTC,CASSFLQKDRGLYQETQYF
TRBJ2-7,-,TRBV7-2,-,TGTGCCAGCAGCTTAGAGCCGGGACTCATCCTTTTCGAGCAGTACTTC,CASSLEPGLILFEQYF
TRBJ1-1,once,TRBV19,TRBD1,TGTGCCAGTAGTCGGGACAGTCCGAACACTGAAGCTTTCTTT,CASSRDSPNTEAFF
TRBJ2-7,-,TRBV4-1,TRBD2,TGCGCCAGCAGCCCCGCCCTGGAGCGGGAGGACTACTACGAGCAGTACTTC,CASSPALEREDYYEQYF
TRBJ2-1,-,TRBV2,-,TGTGCCAGTCAAAGCACCGGGGTCGGCAATGAGCAGTTCTTC,CASQSTGVGNEQFF
TRBJ1-1,-,TRBV7-9,-,TGTGCCAGCAGCTTATATGGCAGGGTAGCTTTCTTT,CASSLYGRVAFF
TRBJ1-4,-,TRBV30,-,TGTGCCTGGAGCGGGGCAGGGGTGGAAAAACTGTTTTTT,CAWSGAGVEKLFF
TRBJ1-2,-,TRBV7-9,TRBD1,TGTGCCAGCAGCTTAGGGGACCGACAGGGGCCGGGCTACACCTTC,CASSLGDRQGPGYTF
TRBJ2-2,-,TRBV5-1,TRBD1,TGCGCCAGCAGCTTGCGGACAGGGGTCACCGGGGAGCTGTTTTTT,CASSLRTGVTGELFF
TRBJ1-1,once,TRBV5-6,TRBD1,TGTGCCAGCAGCTCTCGGACAGGTTTGTGGAACACTGAAGCTTTCTTT,CASSSRTGLWNTEAFF
TRBJ2-1,once,TRBV5-8,TRBD1,TGTGCCAGCAGCCGAAGCGTCTACAGGGGTCGCACCTACAATGAGCAGTTCTTC,CASSRSVYRGRTYNEQFF
TRBJ1-1,-,TRBV7-2,TRBD1,TGTGCCAGCAGTCTAACTCCTTTAGGGACAGGGAGGTGGACTGAAGCTTTCTTT,CASSLTPLGTGRWTEAFF
TRBJ2-5,-,TRBV29-1,TRBD2,TGCAGCGTTGAGGGAGTAGCGGGGGCCCTAACCCAGTACTTC,CSVEGVAGALTQYF
TRBJ2-1,-,TRBV25-1,TRBD2,TGTGCCAGCAGTGAACTCGGGACTAGCGGTCAACATGAGCAGTTCTTC,CASSELGTSGQHEQFF
TRBJ2-5,-,TRBV5-4,-,TGTGCCAGCAGCTCACAGACAGGAGCCGGGGAGACCCAGTACTTC,CASSSQTGAGETQYF
TRBJ2-7,-,TRBV25-1,-,TGTGCCAGCAGGGCAGGGGACGAGCAGTACTTC,CASRAGDEQYF
TRBJ1-5,-,TRBV28,-,TGTGCCAGCAGTTTTTCCCCTGAAGGCGGTCAGCCCCAGCATTTT,CASSFSPEGGQPQHF
TRBJ1-2,-,TRBV4-2,-,TGTGCCAGCAGCCAAGTTGCAGGAAATGGTGGCTACACCTTC,CASSQVAGNGGYTF
TRBJ2-1,-,TRBV30,TRBD2,TGTGCCTATGTGCCCGGGACTAGCTACTATATCGAATACAATGAGCAGTTCTTC,CAYVPGTSYYIEYNEQFF
TRBJ1-1,-,TRBV3-1/TRBV3-2,-,TGTGCCAGCAGCCAATCCCAGGGTTTGTACACTGAAGCTTTCTTT,CASSQSQGLYTEAFF
TRBJ2-5,-,TRBV9,TRBD2,TGTGCCAGCAGCGAGGGTCGGCGGGGGGAGACCCAGTACTTC,CASSEGRRGETQYF
TRBJ2-1,-,TRBV24-1,TRBD2,TGTGCCACCAGTGAACGACTAGCGGGGAGCAATGAGCAGTTCTTC,CATSERLAGSNEQFF
TRBJ1-2,-,TRBV11-2,-,TGTGCCAGCAGCTTGGCGGGGTATGGGGGGTATGGCTACACCTTC,CASSLAGYGGYGYTF
TRBJ2-7,-,TRBV11-2,TRBD2,TGTGCCAGCAGCTTCGACGGGGGGGCGTGGAACGAGCAGTACTTC,CASSFDGGAWNEQYF
TRBJ1-6,-,TRBV3-1/TRBV3-2,TRBD1,TGTGCCAGCAGCCACGAGACAGGGCAATCACCCCTCCACTTT,CASSHETGQSPLHF
TRBJ1-6,-,TRBV28,-,TGTGCCACCATCCCGTTAGGGGGATCACCCCTCCACTTT,CATIPLGGSPLHF